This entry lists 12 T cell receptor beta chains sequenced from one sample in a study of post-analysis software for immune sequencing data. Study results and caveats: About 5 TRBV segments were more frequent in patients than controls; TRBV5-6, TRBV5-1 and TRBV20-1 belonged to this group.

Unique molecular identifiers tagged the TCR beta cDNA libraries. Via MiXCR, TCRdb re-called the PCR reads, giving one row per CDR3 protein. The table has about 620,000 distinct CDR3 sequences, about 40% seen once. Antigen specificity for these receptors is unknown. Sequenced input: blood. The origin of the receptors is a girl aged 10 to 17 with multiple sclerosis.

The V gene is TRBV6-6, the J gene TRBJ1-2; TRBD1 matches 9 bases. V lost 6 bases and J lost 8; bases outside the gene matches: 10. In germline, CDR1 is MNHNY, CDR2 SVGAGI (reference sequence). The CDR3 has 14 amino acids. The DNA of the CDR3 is TGTGCCAGCAGCCAACAGGGGGCAGCGGAAGGCTACACCTTC. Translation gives CASSQQGAAEGYTF.

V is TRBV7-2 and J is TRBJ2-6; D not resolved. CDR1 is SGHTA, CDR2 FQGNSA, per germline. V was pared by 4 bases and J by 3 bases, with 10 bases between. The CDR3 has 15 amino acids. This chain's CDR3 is CASSYRVVGANVLTF. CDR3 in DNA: TGTGCCAGCAGCTACCGGGTAGTTGGGGCCAACGTCCTGACTTTC.

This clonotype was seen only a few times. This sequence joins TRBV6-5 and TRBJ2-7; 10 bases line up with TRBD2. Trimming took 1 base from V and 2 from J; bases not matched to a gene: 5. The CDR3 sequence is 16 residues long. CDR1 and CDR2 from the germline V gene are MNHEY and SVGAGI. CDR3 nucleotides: TGTGCCAGCAGTTACTTAACTAGCGGGACACCCTACGAGCAGTACTTC. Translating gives CASSYLTSGTPYEQYF.

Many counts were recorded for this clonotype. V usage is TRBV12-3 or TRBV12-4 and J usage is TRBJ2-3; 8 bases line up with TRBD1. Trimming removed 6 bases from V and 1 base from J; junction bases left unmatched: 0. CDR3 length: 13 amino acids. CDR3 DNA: TGTGCCAGCAGGACAGGGGGCACAGATACGCAGTATTTT. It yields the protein CASRTGGTDTQYF.

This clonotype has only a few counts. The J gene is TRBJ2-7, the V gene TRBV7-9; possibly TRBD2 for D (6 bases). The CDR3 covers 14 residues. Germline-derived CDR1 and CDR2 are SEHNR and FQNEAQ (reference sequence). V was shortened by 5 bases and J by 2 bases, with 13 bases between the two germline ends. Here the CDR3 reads CASSPHGGTYEQYF. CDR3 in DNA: TGTGCCAGCAGCCCCCACGGGGGAACCTACGAGCAGTACTTC.

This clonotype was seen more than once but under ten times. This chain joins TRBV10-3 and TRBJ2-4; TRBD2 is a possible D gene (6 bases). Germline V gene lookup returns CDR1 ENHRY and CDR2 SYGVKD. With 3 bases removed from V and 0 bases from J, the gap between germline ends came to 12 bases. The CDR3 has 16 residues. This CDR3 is CAISESSGVAKNIQYF. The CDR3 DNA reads TGTGCCATCAGTGAAAGTAGCGGAGTAGCCAAAAACATTCAGTACTTC.

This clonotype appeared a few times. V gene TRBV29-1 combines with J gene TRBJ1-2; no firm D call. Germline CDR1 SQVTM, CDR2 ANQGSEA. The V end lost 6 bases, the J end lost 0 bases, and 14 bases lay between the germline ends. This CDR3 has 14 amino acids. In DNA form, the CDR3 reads TGCAGCGTCGACCGCGGCAGTCCTAACTATGGCTACACCTTC. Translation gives CSVDRGSPNYGYTF.

Here the CDR3 DNA reads TGTGCCAGCGGGTCGAGTTGGGAGGGCGGGAAGAACTACGAGCAGTACTTC. Its translation: CASGSSWEGGKNYEQYF. The chain is built from TRBV6-1 and TRBJ2-7; 7 positions agree with TRBD2. CDR1 and CDR2 (germline): MNHNS, SASEGT. This CDR3 has 17 residues. The ends lost 8 bases at V and 3 bases at J; junction bases unmatched: 19.

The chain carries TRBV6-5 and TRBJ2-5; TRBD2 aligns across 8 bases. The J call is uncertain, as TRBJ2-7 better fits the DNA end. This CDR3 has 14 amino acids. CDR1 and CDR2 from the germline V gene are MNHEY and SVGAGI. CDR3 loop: CASSSAGETYEQYF. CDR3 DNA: TGTGCCAGCAGTTCAGCGGGAGAGACCTACGAGCAGTACTTC.

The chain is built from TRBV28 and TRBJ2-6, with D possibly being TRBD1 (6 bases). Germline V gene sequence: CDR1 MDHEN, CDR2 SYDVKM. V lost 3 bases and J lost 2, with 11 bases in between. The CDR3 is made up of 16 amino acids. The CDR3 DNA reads TGTGCCAGCAGTTTGGGACACAGGGCTGGGGCCAACGTCCTGACTTTC. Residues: CASSLGHRAGANVLTF.

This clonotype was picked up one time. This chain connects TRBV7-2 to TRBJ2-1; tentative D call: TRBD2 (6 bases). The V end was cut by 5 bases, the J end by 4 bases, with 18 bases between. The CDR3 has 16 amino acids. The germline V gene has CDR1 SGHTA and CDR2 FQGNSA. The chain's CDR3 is CASSQYRDSLYNEQFF. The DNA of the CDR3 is TGTGCCAGCAGCCAGTACCGGGACTCGCTATACAATGAGCAGTTCTTC.

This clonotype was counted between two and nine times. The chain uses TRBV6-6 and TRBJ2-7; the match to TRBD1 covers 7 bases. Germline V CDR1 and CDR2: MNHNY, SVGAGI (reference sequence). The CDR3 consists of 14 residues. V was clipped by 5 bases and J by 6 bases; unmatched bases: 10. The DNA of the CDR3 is TGTGCCAGCAGTGGACAGGCTTACCTCCTCGAGCAGTACTTC. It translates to CASSGQAYLLEQYF.